The T cell receptor beta chain under discussion was sequenced for a study of neurological immune-mediated disorders. The study's findings and limits: It was HTLV-1-associated myelopathy that showed the most TCR clonal expansion, while multiple sclerosis showed the least, falling below healthy controls.

This clonotype was detected ten times or more. Its antigen is unidentified. Time point reported: longitudinal time-point 1 (baseline). One entry per CDR3 protein, called by TCRdb with MiXCR from the 5' RACE reads. The data contain tens of thousands of distinct CDR3 sequences, 9% to 10% of them singletons. Between the trimmed V and J ends, which lost 0 bases and 5 bases, there was a span of 11 bases. The length of the CDR3 is 14 residues. The germline CDR1 and CDR2 sequences are DFQATT and SNEGSKA (reference sequence). This TCR was recovered from a woman in her 40s in good health. The chain joins TRBV20-1 to TRBJ1-5; D remains unclear. The sequenced sample consisted of PBMCs. The CDR3 DNA is TGCAGTGCTAGAGATGGCGGGGATTATCAGCCCCAGCATTTT. This encodes CSARDGGDYQPQHF.